These 6 T cell receptor beta chains share one sample of origin, sequenced in a study of human T cells and chemical hapten exposure. Time point noted: patch test 3, about 24 weeks after DPC sensitization. Treatment denoted: therapeutic diphenylcyclopropenone sensitization with weekly scalp DPC. Each CDR3 protein gets one entry after TCRdb re-called the RACE reads with MiXCR. The repertoire consists of some 90,000 distinct CDR3 sequences, with approximately 10% occurring once and the leading ten covering approximately 0.99%. The sequencing here drew on whole blood, taken in connection with sensitization to the hapten diphenylcyclopropenone (DPC). The receptor source for this set is a woman in her thirties with alopecia areata. Some clones in this sample may be carry-over from other donors' samples.

This clonotype has a count of ten or more. The chain uses TRBV24-1 and TRBJ2-3; TRBD1 matches 8 bases. V lost 3 bases and J lost 4; bases outside the gene matches: 8. Germline assignment: CDR1 KGHDR and CDR2 SFDVKD. The CDR3 totals 16 residues. The CDR3 sequence: CATSDPGQGESDTQYF. The CDR3, as DNA: TGTGCCACCAGTGATCCCGGACAGGGCGAGTCAGATACGCAGTATTTT.

This clonotype was seen many times. V and J are TRBV7-9 and TRBJ2-3, with TRBD2 as a possible D gene (5 bases). V was trimmed by 6 bases and J by 1 base, leaving 11 bases between them. CDR3 length: 14 residues. Germline assignment: CDR1 SEHNR and CDR2 FQNEAQ (reference sequence). CDR3 DNA: TGTGCCAGCAGGACAACCGGGGGCACAGATACGCAGTATTTT. Protein sequence: CASRTTGGTDTQYF. Looking up the rest from reference TRBV7-9 and TRBJ2-3 gives the full variable domain: DTGVSQNPRHKITKRGQNVTFRCDPISEHNRLYWYRQTLGQGPEFLTYFQNEAQLEKSRLLSDRFSAERPKGSFSTLEIQRTEQGDSAMYLCASRTTGGTDTQYFGPGTRLTVL.

This clonotype was found many times. The chain joins TRBV12-3 or TRBV12-4 to TRBJ2-1; no firm D call. The CDR3 length is 13 residues. V gave up 1 base and J gave up 10 bases, with 11 bases separating them. CDR3 sequence: CASSLGGNREQFF. CDR3 nucleotides: TGTGCCAGCAGTTTAGGGGGAAACCGGGAGCAGTTCTTC.

The rearrangement links TRBV29-1 to TRBJ2-2; possibly TRBD1 for D (6 bases). Trimming pared 5 bases from V and 4 bases from J, leaving 14 bases between. The CDR3 has 14 residues. CDR1 is SQVTM, CDR2 ANQGSEA, per germline. CDR3 in DNA: TGCAGCGTTTTTAGAAGGGGGACCACCGGGGAGCTGTTTTTT. Protein sequence: CSVFRRGTTGELFF.

The chain carries TRBV21-1 and TRBJ2-7. TRBV21-1 has pseudogene status. There are 14 residues in the CDR3. The CDR3 here is CATSKVGIRYEQYF. For the CDR3, the DNA is TGTGCCACCAGCAAAGTAGGGATTAGGTACGAGCAGTACTTC.

This clonotype turned up a few times. The chain has TRBV20-1 and TRBJ1-1; D is uncertain. CDR3 length: 13 amino acids. Germline V lookup: CDR1 DFQATT, CDR2 SNEGSKA (reference sequence). V gave up 2 bases and J gave up 2 bases, with 9 bases separating them. CDR3: CSARRRDNTEAFF. CDR3 bases: TGCAGTGCTAGAAGACGGGATAACACTGAAGCTTTCTTT.